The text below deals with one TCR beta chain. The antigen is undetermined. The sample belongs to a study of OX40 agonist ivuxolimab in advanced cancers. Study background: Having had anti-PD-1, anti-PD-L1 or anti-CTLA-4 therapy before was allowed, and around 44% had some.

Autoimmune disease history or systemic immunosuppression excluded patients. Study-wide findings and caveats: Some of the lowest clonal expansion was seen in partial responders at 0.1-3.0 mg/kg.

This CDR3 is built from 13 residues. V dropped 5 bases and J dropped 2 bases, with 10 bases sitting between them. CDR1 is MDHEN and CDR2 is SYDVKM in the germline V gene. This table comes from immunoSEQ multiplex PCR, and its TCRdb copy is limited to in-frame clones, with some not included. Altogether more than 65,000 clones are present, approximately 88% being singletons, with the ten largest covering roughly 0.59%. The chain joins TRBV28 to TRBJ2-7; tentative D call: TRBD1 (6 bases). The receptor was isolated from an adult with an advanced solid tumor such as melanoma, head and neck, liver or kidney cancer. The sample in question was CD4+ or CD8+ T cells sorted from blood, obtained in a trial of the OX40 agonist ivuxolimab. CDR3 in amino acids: CASSTDRTYEQYF. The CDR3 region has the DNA TGTGCCAGCAGTACGGACAGAACCTACGAGCAGTACTTC.